One TCR beta chain is described in this entry. This clone has ten or more counts. This clone's antigen is unknown. Within one base of it there is no much larger clone, and no base qualities were kept. Preparation of the library involved PCR. The reads were generated on an Illumina HiSeq 4000. High-throughput sequencing was used to profile the CDR3 region of the TCR beta-chain in every patient. In the paper's pipeline: Drawing on CDR3 differences between clinicopathological groups, the researchers built a classifier meant to tell apart patients with distant-metastatic papillary thyroid cancer. To measure repertoire diversity the researchers used the Shannon index, while the Morisita-Horn index served to gauge how similar the tumor and blood repertoires were. TCRdb handled the public reads itself, with Q25 trimming in fastp and clone calling in MiXCR, and kept productive beta chains. TCRdb, not the authors, supplied the V and J calls. In this sample the table shows 30,000 to 40,000 clones, 18% of which occur a single time. Roughly 12% of the sample belongs to the ten largest clones.

This sample is part of a study of metastatic and nonmetastatic thyroid tumors (TCRdb year 2020). About the investigation overall: The researchers compared repertoires between peripheral blood samples and tumor or nodule tissue samples from patients with malignant or benign thyroid disease. What the work shows at the level of the full study, not this receptor alone: In both blood and tumor samples, malignant tumors were reported to have significantly higher TCR beta diversity than benign nodules.

V and J are trimmed by 7 bases and 6 bases, and the gene matches miss 4 bases of the junction. Per the germline V gene, SNHLY is the CDR1 and FYNNEI is the CDR2. The CDR3 sequence holds 13 residues, the cysteine and phenylalanine included. Only the CDR3 part of the read is kept: 39 bases, read in frame from the first base. No treatment had been received by any patient before thyroid surgery. Using T-cell receptor beta sequencing, the researchers looked back retrospectively at clinical samples from patients, gathered between about 2011 and 2019. This clonotype was obtained from a male donor with papillary thyroid cancer or a benign thyroid nodule (not recorded which). Some clones in this sample may be carry-over from other donors' samples. Sequenced sample: blood. This receptor chain uses TRBV2 and TRBJ2-1; TRBD2 lines up with 9 middle nucleotides. The CDR3 sequence is CASNEREVNEQFF. The DNA sequence is given as TGTGCCAGCAATGAGCGGGAGGTCAATGAGCAGTTCTTC.